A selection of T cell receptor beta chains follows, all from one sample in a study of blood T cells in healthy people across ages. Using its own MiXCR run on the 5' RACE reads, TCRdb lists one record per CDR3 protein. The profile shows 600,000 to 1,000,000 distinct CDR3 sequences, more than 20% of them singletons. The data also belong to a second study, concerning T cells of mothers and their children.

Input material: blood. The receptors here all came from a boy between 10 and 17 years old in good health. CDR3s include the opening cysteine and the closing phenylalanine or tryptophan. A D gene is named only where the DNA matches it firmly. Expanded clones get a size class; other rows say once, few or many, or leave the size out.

CDR3 protein: CSTSEGLINTGELFF
CDR3 DNA: TGCAGCACCTCGGAGGGACTGATAAACACCGGGGAGCTGTTTTTT
clone size: once
J gene: TRBJ2-2
V gene: TRBV29-1
D gene: .

CDR3 protein: CASRRLPGEEALFF
CDR3 DNA: TGTGCCAGCAGACGCCTCCCGGGGGAGGAGGCACTGTTTTTT
clone size: few
J gene: TRBJ1-4
V gene: TRBV6-6
D gene: .

CDR3 protein: CASRVLAVETQYF
CDR3 DNA: TGTGCCAGCAGGGTACTAGCGGTGGAGACCCAGTACTTC
clone size: .
J gene: TRBJ2-5
V gene: TRBV12-3/TRBV12-4
D gene: TRBD2

CDR3 protein: CASSPRTGGLSGGANVLTF
CDR3 DNA: TGTGCCAGTAGTCCCCGGACAGGAGGGCTCTCTGGTGGGGCCAACGTCCTGACTTTC
clone size: few
J gene: TRBJ2-6
V gene: TRBV19
D gene: .

CDR3 protein: CASSLGSRKGETQYF
CDR3 DNA: TGTGCTAGCAGCTTAGGGAGCAGAAAAGGGGAGACCCAGTACTTC
clone size: few
J gene: TRBJ2-5
V gene: TRBV7-2
D gene: .

CDR3 protein: CASSQELGAQETQYF
CDR3 DNA: TGTGCCAGCAGCCAAGAATTGGGCGCACAAGAGACCCAGTACTTC
clone size: .
J gene: TRBJ2-5
V gene: TRBV3-1
D gene: .

CDR3 protein: CASTALPGINNEQFF
CDR3 DNA: TGTGCCAGTACGGCCCTTCCAGGGATAAACAATGAGCAGTTCTTC
clone size: many
J gene: TRBJ2-1
V gene: TRBV19
D gene: .

CDR3 protein: CASSGTGGREDWFF
CDR3 DNA: TGTGCCAGCAGTGGGACAGGGGGCCGCGAGGACTGGTTCTTC
clone size: few
J gene: TRBJ2-1
V gene: TRBV27
D gene: TRBD1

CDR3 protein: CASSPDVGGYEQYF
CDR3 DNA: TGTGCCAGCAGCCCCGATGTGGGCGGATACGAGCAGTACTTC
clone size: .
J gene: TRBJ2-7
V gene: TRBV5-6
D gene: .

CDR3 protein: CASSTPEQKKWDTEAFF
CDR3 DNA: TGCGCCAGCAGCACCCCGGAACAAAAGAAGTGGGACACTGAGGCTTTCTTT
clone size: .
J gene: TRBJ1-1
V gene: TRBV4-1
D gene: .

CDR3 protein: CASSQAGRPLHF
CDR3 DNA: TGTGCCAGCAGCCAGGCCGGGCGGCCCCTCCACTTT
clone size: few
J gene: TRBJ1-6
V gene: TRBV3-1
D gene: .